Listed below are T cell receptor beta chains from one sample, sequenced in a study of cytomegalovirus exposure and HLA in healthy donors. Assay used: immunoSEQ multiplex PCR; TCRdb lists only in-frame clones, some missing. Here the sample spans about 140,000 clones, around 80% being singletons. Source material: PBMCs. Source of these receptors: a man aged 25-45 years in good health and CMV-seropositive. Both conserved end residues are part of each CDR3. The D gene is left open where the match is weak. Clone size, where shown, is once, few, many, or a class for clones that have expanded.

V	D	J	size	DNA	CDR3
TRBV29-1	NA	TRBJ2-5	NA	TGCAGCGTCAAGGAGGAGACCCAGTACTTC	CSVKEETQYF
TRBV6-1	NA	TRBJ1-2	NA	TGTGCCAGCAGTGAACGGGGTCTGAGCTATGGCTACACCTTC	CASSERGLSYGYTF
TRBV7-2	NA	TRBJ2-5	few	TGTGCCAGCAGCTTAACAGGGCTGGAGACCCAGTACTTC	CASSLTGLETQYF
TRBV4-1	NA	TRBJ1-5	NA	TGCGCCAGCAGCCTGTTCGGGGAATTTAATCAGCCCCAGCATTTT	CASSLFGEFNQPQHF
TRBV15	NA	TRBJ2-1	NA	TGTGCCACCAGCAGAGATCGCAGCTCCTACAATGAGCAGTTCTTC	CATSRDRSSYNEQFF
TRBV6-1	NA	TRBJ1-1	NA	TGTGCCAGCAGTGATAGGGGTCAGGGTAGCACTGAAGCTTTCTTT	CASSDRGQGSTEAFF
TRBV9	NA	TRBJ2-1	few	TGTGCCAGCAGCGCTACTAGCTCATATACGAATGAGCAGTTCTTC	CASSATSSYTNEQFF
TRBV11-2	NA	TRBJ2-7	NA	TGTGCCAGCAGCTTTGACTCCCGCACCTACGAGCAGTACTTC	CASSFDSRTYEQYF
TRBV5-4	NA	TRBJ1-3	NA	TGTGCCAGCAGCCCCGAGGCGGGCGCACAACCTGGAAACACCATATATTTT	CASSPEAGAQPGNTIYF
TRBV6-1	TRBD2	TRBJ2-5	once	TGTGCCAGCAATCCGGGAGGGCCCACGACCCAGTACTTC	CASNPGGPTTQYF
TRBV4-2	TRBD1	TRBJ2-2	NA	TGTGCCAGCAGCTACCGGGACAGGGCCACCGGGGAGCTGTTTTTT	CASSYRDRATGELFF
TRBV29-1	NA	TRBJ1-4	few	TGCAGCGTTTTTCTAGGTGAAAAACTGTTTTTT	CSVFLGEKLFF
TRBV30	NA	TRBJ1-5	many	TGTGCCTGGAGTGTACAGTCCGAGAGCCCGCCCCAGCATTTT	CAWSVQSESPPQHF
TRBV6-5	TRBD1	TRBJ1-2	NA	TGTGCCAGCAGTACTACAGGGGGCACGGGCTACACCTTC	CASSTTGGTGYTF
TRBV5-1	NA	TRBJ1-1	NA	TGCGCCAGCAGCTTGAGCCAGGGGAACACTGAAGCTTTCTTT	CASSLSQGNTEAFF
TRBV5-1	TRBD1	TRBJ1-5	NA	TGCGCCAGCAGCCCAGGGACAGGGACCAATCAGCCCCAGCATTTT	CASSPGTGTNQPQHF
TRBV7-9	TRBD1	TRBJ2-7	NA	TGTGCCAGCAGCCCCGGGACAGCAAGCGACGAGCAGTACTTC	CASSPGTASDEQYF
TRBV5-1	NA	TRBJ1-1	NA	TGCGCCAGCAGGTGGACACCGACAACAACTGAAGCTTTCTTT	CASRWTPTTTEAFF
TRBV6-5	TRBD1	TRBJ1-2	NA	TGTGCCAGCATCTACCTTGGACAGGGGGCGCCAAGCTACACCTTC	CASIYLGQGAPSYTF
TRBV6-4	NA	TRBJ2-7	NA	TGTGCCAGCAGTGACGGTGTAGTACGACGGGGCGAGCAGTACTTC	CASSDGVVRRGEQYF
TRBV19	NA	TRBJ1-1	NA	TGTGCCAGTAGTGACAGGTCCATGAACACTGAAGCTTTCTTT	CASSDRSMNTEAFF
TRBV27	TRBD1	TRBJ2-6	NA	TGTGCCAGCAGTTCGGACAGGGGGATCTCTGGGGCCAACGTCCTGACTTTC	CASSSDRGISGANVLTF
TRBV7-3	TRBD1	TRBJ1-6	NA	TGTGCCAGCAGCCTGGACAGGGTCTCTTCACCCCTCCACTTT	CASSLDRVSSPLHF
TRBV7-2	TRBD1	TRBJ1-1	NA	TGTGCCAGCGGCCGGGACAGCTTGGGGAGTGAAGCTTTCTTT	CASGRDSLGSEAFF
TRBV21-1	NA	TRBJ1-1	NA	TGTGCCAGCAGCCAACACCTTCCCACCTCTGGGGGGAGCACTGAAGCTTTCTTT	CASSQHLPTSGGSTEAFF
TRBV30	NA	TRBJ2-7	NA	TGTGCCTGGAGTGTACCCGGGGCCTACGAGCAGTACTTC	CAWSVPGAYEQYF
TRBV28	TRBD2	TRBJ2-1	NA	TGTGCCAGCAGTTTAACCAGCGGGGGGCGGAATGAGCAGTTCTTC	CASSLTSGGRNEQFF
TRBV30	NA	TRBJ1-5	once	TGTGCCTGGAGTGTTACGAGGCAGCCCCAGCATTTT	CAWSVTRQPQHF
TRBV7-6	NA	TRBJ2-1	NA	TGTGCCAGCAGCAGCGTCCCGGCCGTCCCCAATGAGCAGTTCTTC	CASSSVPAVPNEQFF
TRBV2	NA	TRBJ1-2	NA	TGTGCCAGCAGTGTGGGGGGGGAAGGCTACACCTTC	CASSVGGEGYTF
TRBV18	NA	TRBJ2-5	NA	TGTGCCAGCTCACTGGGGGCCCAAGAGACCCAGTACTTC	CASSLGAQETQYF
TRBV28	TRBD2	TRBJ2-7	NA	TGTGCCAGCAGTCCCCCGGGGGGGAAATACGAGCAGTACTTC	CASSPPGGKYEQYF
TRBV6-5	TRBD1	TRBJ1-5	NA	TGTGCCAGCAGGTCGGACAGGGGTATCAATCAGCCCCAGCATTTT	CASRSDRGINQPQHF
TRBV29-1	NA	TRBJ2-7	NA	TGCAGCGTCCCAGGGTTCCACGAGCAGTACTTC	CSVPGFHEQYF
TRBV6-1	TRBD1	TRBJ2-7	NA	TGTGCCAGCAGTGTAGAGACAGGGGGGGGGTACGAGCAGTACTTC	CASSVETGGGYEQYF
TRBV5-1	TRBD1	TRBJ1-1	once	TGCGCCAGCAGCTTGGGGGGACAGGGACGGAACACTGAAGCTTTCTTT	CASSLGGQGRNTEAFF
TRBV6-5	TRBD2	TRBJ2-5	NA	TGTGCCAGCAGTTCATCCATAGCGGGAGGGGAGACCCAGTACTTC	CASSSSIAGGETQYF
TRBV19	TRBD1	TRBJ2-7	many	TGTGCCAGTAGCCATCGGGACAGGGCGAGAGAGCAGTACTTC	CASSHRDRAREQYF
TRBV7-6	NA	TRBJ2-7	few	TGTGCCAGCAGCCCCACCTCCGAGTACGAGCAGTACTTC	CASSPTSEYEQYF
TRBV15	TRBD2	TRBJ2-1	NA	TGTGCCACCAGCAGCAGGACTAGCGGGGCTGGTACCTACAATGAGCAGTTCTTC	CATSSRTSGAGTYNEQFF
TRBV7-3	TRBD2	TRBJ2-3	NA	TGTGCCAGCAGCTTGACTGGACTAGCGGGGGGGCCGGGAGATACGCAGTATTTT	CASSLTGLAGGPGDTQYF
TRBV5-1	NA	TRBJ2-1	NA	TGCGCCAGCAGCCCGGGCGGGTCTCCGGGGAGTGAGCAGTTCTTC	CASSPGGSPGSEQFF
TRBV5-5	NA	TRBJ2-1	NA	TGTGCCAGCAGCTTGGGGCAGGGGCCCAACAATGAGCAGTTCTTC	CASSLGQGPNNEQFF
TRBV18	NA	TRBJ2-3	few	TGTGCCACCTCTCCGACTAGGGTGTTGACAGATACGCAGTATTTT	CATSPTRVLTDTQYF